This TCR beta chain was found in a study of radiation and T cells in renal cell carcinoma. Time point reported: baseline pretreatment blood. Treatment reported: 15 Gy SBRT to primary tumor, nephrectomy 4 weeks later. The tumor was a clear cell renal cell carcinoma. Overall study results and limits: In blood, top tumor clones expanded by 2 weeks, shrinking by 4.

V lost 4 bases to trimming and J lost 5 bases, with 3 bases between them. This CDR3 comprises 11 residues. Germline-derived CDR1 and CDR2 are MDHEN and SYDVKM. Data came from immunoSEQ multiplex PCR; TCRdb stores just in-frame clones and leaves some out. The sample lists approximately 120,000 clones; roughly 85% were seen once. As regards this clone: The antigen is not known.

The sequence was obtained from a woman in her sixties or seventies with renal cell carcinoma. The sample here was blood, taken from a patient whose treatment included radiotherapy and nephrectomy. V gene TRBV28 combines with J gene TRBJ1-5; D is unclear. CDR3 DNA sequence: TGTGCCAGCAGTTCGTATCAGCCCCAGCATTTT. This codes for CASSSYQPQHF.